The source of this TCR beta chain is a study of blood T cells in healthy people across ages. Germline trimming cut 6 bases from V and 0 bases from J; bases unmatched to any gene: 11. The length of the CDR3 is 17 residues. The use of a sample-barcoded 5' primer and a J-beta primer mix characterized a second PCR of roughly 7 to 12 cycles. In TCRdb, the 5' RACE reads were re-called with MiXCR into one record per CDR3 protein. Of about 800,000 distinct CDR3 sequences in the sample, roughly 25% are singletons; the top ten hold approximately 3.7%. The same specimen was also included in a second study, on T cells of mothers and their children. As that study records: Per 15 ul, 1.5 ug of RNA was used, with all extracted RNA going into cDNA synthesis.

This receptor was taken from a boy between 10 and 17 years old in good health. Specimen: blood. The genes are TRBV12-3 or TRBV12-4 and TRBJ2-4; 7 bases are a match to TRBD1. This CDR3 reads CASRTLDRTVAKNIQYF. The CDR3 nucleotides are TGTGCCAGCAGAACCCTGGACAGGACCGTAGCCAAAAACATTCAGTACTTC.